This record covers a single TCR beta chain. Transcripts of RNA were the source for amplifying TCR beta CDR3 regions. Scientists carried out first-round RT-PCR using HTBI primers and then a second-round multiplex PCR. TCRdb processed the multiplex PCR reads anew with MiXCR; each CDR3 protein has one entry. This table holds roughly 1.1 million distinct CDR3 sequences, about 36% found once. These data originate in a study of Graves' ophthalmopathy and Graves' hyperthyroidism. Trimming stripped 4 bases from V and 0 bases from J, with 7 bases between. Germline V gene sequence: CDR1 MNHNS, CDR2 SASEGT. The CDR3 runs to 14 residues.

Specimen: peripheral blood or thyroid tissue (not recorded which). This clonotype was sampled from an adult man with Graves' hyperthyroidism. The chain couples TRBV6-1 to TRBJ1-3, with D unclear. The CDR3 DNA reads as TGTGCCAGCAGTGTCGATCACTCTGGAAACACCATATATTTT. Amino acids: CASSVDHSGNTIYF.